A single sample is the source of the 3 T cell receptor beta chains below, sequenced in a study of early T cells in non-severe SARS-CoV-2 infection. TCRdb reprocessed the 5' RACE reads with MiXCR, giving one entry per CDR3 protein. Of roughly 56,000 distinct CDR3 sequences listed, less than 9.5% are singletons. Sequenced sample: whole blood. The receptors derive from an adult who was a healthcare worker with PCR-confirmed SARS-CoV-2 infection or an uninfected control (not recorded which).

This clonotype has at least ten counts. The chain joins TRBV7-9 to TRBJ2-5; D gene ambiguous. The CDR3 runs 15 residues. Germline CDR1 reads SEHNR; CDR2 reads FQNEAQ (reference sequence). With 2 bases removed from V and 2 bases from J, the gap between germline ends came to 12 bases. The CDR3 loop reads CASSLRVGSQETQYF. For the CDR3, the DNA is TGTGCCAGCAGCTTAAGAGTAGGGTCTCAAGAGACCCAGTACTTC.

V is TRBV10-3 and J is TRBJ2-3, with 10 nucleotides matching TRBD1. This CDR3 spans 14 amino acids. V trimming: 10 bases; J trimming: 4 bases; junction bases outside the gene matches: 8. CDR1 is ENHRY, CDR2 SYGVKD, per germline. Written as DNA, the CDR3 is TGTGCCAGCGGGACAGGGGTCGACCCAGATACGCAGTATTTT. Residues: CASGTGVDPDTQYF.

The V call is TRBV7-2, the J call TRBJ2-7; no reliable D call. The germline V gene encodes CDR1 SGHTA and CDR2 FQGNSA. The CDR3 is made up of 16 amino acids. The germline V and J ends were trimmed by 5 bases and 6 bases, with 23 bases remaining between them. The CDR3 sequence: CASSHTSPPGFSEQYF. The CDR3 DNA is TGTGCCAGCAGCCATACCTCTCCCCCCGGGTTCTCCGAGCAGTACTTC.